The 26 T cell receptor beta chains below come from one sample, sequenced in a study of blood T cell repertoires in COVID-19. Libraries were prepared by immunoSEQ multiplex PCR; TCRdb keeps only in-frame clonotypes and omits some of them. This table holds some 400,000 clones, about 90% found once. The source material was PBMCs or T cells enriched from blood (not recorded which). All receptors come from a woman aged 25 to 45 who had recovered from COVID-19.

V and J are TRBV28 and TRBJ2-2, with D possibly matching TRBD2 (7 bases). CDR1 is MDHEN, CDR2 SYDVKM, per germline. CDR3 size: 13 residues. V was shortened by 3 bases and J by 11 bases, with 13 bases between the two germline ends. The CDR3 reads CASSLAGAGELFF. CDR3 coding DNA: TGTGCCAGCAGTTTGGCGGGGGCGGGCGAGCTGTTTTTT. Full variable domain (outside the CDR3, taken from reference TRBV28 and TRBJ2-2): DVKVTQSSRYLVKRTGEKVFLECVQDMDHENMFWYRQDPGLGLRLIYFSYDVKMKEKGDIPEGYSVSREKKERFSLILESASTNQTSMYLCASSLAGAGELFFGEGSRLTVL.

The chain carries TRBV27 and TRBJ1-1; TRBD1 agrees at 8 bases. The CDR3 length is 16 residues. V lost 7 bases, J lost 0 bases, and 10 bases stayed unmatched. CDR1 MNHEY and CDR2 SMNVEV come from the germline V gene (reference sequence). CDR3 sequence: CASTPGTGPLNTEAFF. CDR3 coding DNA: TGTGCCAGCACCCCTGGGACAGGCCCTCTGAACACTGAAGCTTTCTTT.

The chain couples TRBV5-1 to TRBJ2-5; D might be TRBD1 (7 bases). The CDR3 runs 15 residues. Germline loops: CDR1 SGHRS, CDR2 YFSETQ. The V end was cut by 0 bases, the J end by 3 bases, with 12 bases between. As DNA, the CDR3 is TGCGCCAGCAGCTTGGCCAGGGGGGAGGAAGAGACCCAGTACTTC. Its protein product is CASSLARGEEETQYF.

The chain employs TRBV19 and TRBJ2-5; possible D gene TRBD1, 6 bases. Germline V gene data show CDR1 as LNHDA and CDR2 as SQIVND (reference sequence). V lost 11 bases and J 1 base, leaving 11 bases between the germline ends. The CDR3 totals 12 residues. The chain's CDR3 is CASGAGQETQYF. The CDR3 DNA reads TGTGCCTCAGGGGCAGGCCAAGAGACCCAGTACTTC. Combining the CDR3 with reference TRBV19 and TRBJ2-5 gives the whole variable domain DGGITQSPKYLFRKEGQNVTLSCEQNLNHDAMYWYRQDPGQGLRLIYYSQIVNDFQKGDIAEGYSVSREKKESFPLTVTSAQKNPTAFYLCASGAGQETQYFGPGTRLLVL.

The V gene is TRBV3-1 (or the pseudogene TRBV3-2), the J gene TRBJ1-5; 7 bases align to TRBD1. After removal of 3 bases from V and 0 bases from J, the junction contained 8 bases not matched to a gene. In germline, CDR1 is LGHDT, CDR2 YNNKEL (reference sequence). This CDR3 is 17 amino acids long. CDR3: CASSQGDRVYSNQPQHF. Here the CDR3 DNA reads TGTGCCAGCAGCCAGGGAGACAGGGTATATAGCAATCAGCCCCAGCATTTT.

The CDR3 loop is CASSLRGRSPLHF. In DNA form, the CDR3 reads TGTGCCAGCAGCTTGAGAGGGAGGTCACCCCTCCACTTT. The V call is TRBV5-6, the J call TRBJ1-6; no firm D call. CDR1 SGHDT and CDR2 YYEEEE come from the germline V gene. Deletions cut 1 base from V and 10 bases from J, with 9 bases between. The CDR3 extends over 13 amino acids.

This chain connects TRBV23-1 to TRBJ1-2; 10 positions agree with TRBD1. TRBV23-1 is recorded as an ORF, its role being uncertain. J gave up 4 bases and V 0 bases, and 8 bases lay outside the gene matches. CDR3 length: 17 amino acids. In nucleotides, the CDR3 is TGCGCCAGCAGTCAATCCCGGGACAGGGGTAACAGCTATGGCTACACCTTC. As protein: CASSQSRDRGNSYGYTF.

This clone was picked up a small number of times. V is TRBV29-1 and J is TRBJ1-1, with D possibly TRBD1 on 6 matching bases. The V and J ends lost 6 bases and 5 bases respectively, with 19 bases between them. CDR3 length: 14 amino acids. The germline V gene encodes CDR1 SQVTM and CDR2 ANQGSEA. DNA of the CDR3: TGCAGCGTCGTTGTCCAGGGGAGGGGAACTGAAGCTTTCTTT. Protein sequence: CSVVVQGRGTEAFF.

In this sample, this clone turned up a few times. The chain employs TRBV29-1 and TRBJ2-1, with TRBD2 as a possible D gene (5 bases). The CDR3 runs to 13 residues. Trimming removed 2 bases at V and 7 bases at J, with 12 bases between. In germline, CDR1 is SQVTM, CDR2 ANQGSEA. CDR3 DNA: TGCAGCGTTGAACCTAGCCCGAGGAATGAGCAGTTCTTC. Its protein is CSVEPSPRNEQFF.

V usage is TRBV27 and J usage is TRBJ2-7; maybe TRBD2 (5 bases). Trimming cost V 6 bases and J 4 bases, with 13 bases left between them. The CDR3 covers 13 residues. Looked up from germline, CDR1 is MNHEY and CDR2 is SMNVEV (reference sequence). The CDR3: CASSHGDTYEQYF. For the CDR3, the DNA is TGTGCCAGCAGCCACGGGGATACATACGAGCAGTACTTC.

The chain joins TRBV11-2 to TRBJ2-5; 9 nucleotides match TRBD2. The junction had 12 bases not matched to a gene; V was cut back by 2 bases and J by 5 bases. This CDR3 is built from 17 residues. Germline V gene lookup returns CDR1 SGHAT and CDR2 FQNNGV. The CDR3 region is CASSLIAAAGGRETQYF. In nucleotides, the CDR3 is TGTGCCAGCAGCTTAATTGCAGCAGCGGGAGGCCGGGAGACCCAGTACTTC.

J is TRBJ2-5 and V is TRBV5-1; 10 bases are shared with TRBD2. Germline V gene lookup returns CDR1 SGHRS and CDR2 YFSETQ. V lost 4 bases, J lost 5 bases, and 2 bases stayed unmatched. The CDR3 runs to 13 residues. DNA of the CDR3: TGCGCCAGCAGCGCTAGCGGGAGTGAGACCCAGTACTTC. Translating gives CASSASGSETQYF.

The chain combines TRBV19 with TRBJ1-1; weak D call: TRBD1 (6 bases). V was pared by 7 bases and J by 4 bases, with 16 bases between. The CDR3 spans 14 residues. Looked up from germline, CDR1 is LNHDA and CDR2 is SQIVND (reference sequence). The CDR3 loop reads CASIGQGGGTEAFF. The CDR3 region has the DNA TGTGCCAGTATCGGGCAGGGAGGGGGCACTGAAGCTTTCTTT.

The chain has TRBV7-3 and TRBJ1-1; D ambiguous. V lost 1 base and J lost 0, with 15 bases in between. Germline V CDR1 and CDR2: SGHTA, FQGTGA. CDR3 length: 17 amino acids. CDR3 in DNA: TGTGCCAGCAGCTTAATCACAGCCCGTCTTGTGAACACTGAAGCTTTCTTT. Its translation: CASSLITARLVNTEAFF.

This sequence joins TRBV7-2 and TRBJ2-7, with a possible D match to TRBD1 (6 bases). Trimming shortened V by 1 base and J by 4 bases, and 14 bases separated the two germline ends. The CDR3 consists of 15 residues. CDR1 is SGHTA, CDR2 FQGNSA, per germline. The CDR3 loop reads CASSLEQGMRYEQYF. The CDR3 nucleotides read TGTGCCAGCAGCTTAGAACAGGGTATGAGGTACGAGCAGTACTTC.

The CDR3 sequence: CASSALLAGDTDTQYF. The CDR3 DNA follows: TGTGCCAGCAGCGCATTACTAGCGGGAGATACAGATACGCAGTATTTT. V and J are TRBV9 and TRBJ2-3; 11 bases are a match to TRBD2. The ends lost 3 bases at V and 3 bases at J; junction bases unmatched: 6. In germline, CDR1 is SGDLS, CDR2 YYNGEE. The CDR3 spans 16 residues.

The rearrangement uses TRBV6-2 or TRBV6-3 and TRBJ1-3; a possible D gene is TRBD1 (5 bases). Trimming stripped 5 bases from V and 2 bases from J, with 16 bases between. The CDR3 extends over 16 amino acids. Per the germline V gene, CDR1 is MNHEY and CDR2 is SVGEGT. CDR3 protein: CASSRGIGNPGNTIYF. The CDR3 bases are TGTGCCAGCAGTCGGGGGATAGGCAACCCTGGAAACACCATATATTTT.

The gene calls are TRBV10-3 and TRBJ2-1, with D unclear. V was cut by 3 bases and J by 6 bases, with 12 bases left in between. CDR1 ENHRY and CDR2 SYGVKD come from the germline V gene. This CDR3 spans 14 amino acids. CDR3 amino acids: CAISDGQTLNEQFF. CDR3 DNA: TGTGCCATCAGTGATGGCCAAACCCTCAATGAGCAGTTCTTC.

CDR3 residues: CASRKGPGYGYTF. The CDR3 DNA is TGTGCCAGCAGGAAGGGGCCCGGCTATGGCTACACCTTC. This sequence joins TRBV25-1 and TRBJ1-2, with D perhaps matching TRBD1 (5 bases). The CDR3 is 13 residues long. Germline V CDR1 and CDR2: MGHDK, SYGVNS. V was cut by 6 bases and J by 4 bases, with 12 bases left in between.

The chain combines TRBV2 with TRBJ1-4, with TRBD1 matching over 11 bases. This CDR3 comprises 15 residues. Germline V gene sequence: CDR1 SNHLY, CDR2 FYNNEI. J lost 5 bases, V lost 9 bases, and 8 bases had no gene match. CDR3 in amino acids: CASERDRGSNEKLFF. CDR3 in DNA: TGTGCCAGTGAACGGGACAGGGGGTCAAATGAAAAACTGTTTTTT.

The chain couples TRBV7-3 to TRBJ1-2; 9 bases align to TRBD1. This CDR3 has 14 amino acids. The V segment lost 5 bases and the J segment 4 bases; nucleotides outside the gene matches: 5. Looked up from germline, CDR1 is SGHTA and CDR2 is FQGTGA. In DNA form, the CDR3 reads TGTGCCAGCAGCGCTACAGGGGGCACCTATGGCTACACCTTC. It translates to CASSATGGTYGYTF.

This chain uses TRBV27 with TRBJ1-1; TRBD1 matches 10 bases. The junction had 14 bases not matched to a gene; V was cut back by 5 bases and J by 5 bases. The CDR3 loop spans 17 amino acids. Germline V gene lookup returns CDR1 MNHEY and CDR2 SMNVEV (reference sequence). The CDR3 is CASSILTPGQGRTEAFF. DNA of the CDR3: TGTGCCAGCAGTATACTCACACCGGGACAGGGGAGGACTGAAGCTTTCTTT.

This clone was picked up one time. J is TRBJ1-5 and V is TRBV29-1, with D possibly being TRBD1 (5 bases). The CDR3 has 13 amino acids. V was cut by 4 bases and J by 7 bases, with 14 bases left in between. Germline lookup yields CDR1 SQVTM and CDR2 ANQGSEA. This chain's CDR3 is CSVAVDKTQPQHF. In DNA form, the CDR3 reads TGCAGCGTTGCCGTGGACAAGACACAGCCCCAGCATTTT.

This chain joins TRBV5-8 and TRBJ1-6; D gene uncertain. CDR1 and CDR2 (germline): SGHTS, YDEGEE. V dropped 4 bases and J dropped 6 bases, with 17 bases sitting between them. There are 16 residues in the CDR3. The CDR3 region has the DNA TGTGCCAGCAGCGAAATATCCCGGGGATTTAATTCACCCCTCCACTTT. Residues: CASSEISRGFNSPLHF.

The sample holds one count of this clone. The J gene is TRBJ2-1, the V gene TRBV4-3, with TRBD2 matching 12 bases. CDR1 is LGHNA, CDR2 YSLEER, per germline. After removal of 1 base from V and 5 bases from J, the junction contained 12 bases not matched to a gene. CDR3 length: 19 amino acids. This CDR3 reads CASSQGGLAGGPRDNEQFF. CDR3 sequence (DNA): TGCGCCAGCAGCCAAGGAGGGCTAGCGGGGGGGCCCCGGGACAATGAGCAGTTCTTC.

This rearrangement joins TRBV30 to TRBJ2-7, with TRBD2 matching 8 bases. Looked up from germline, CDR1 is GTSNPN and CDR2 is SVGIG (reference sequence). Trimming removed 0 bases from V and 2 bases from J; junction bases left unmatched: 3. The CDR3 spans 14 residues. CDR3 DNA: TGTGCCTGGAGTGTACGGGGGGGAGCCTACGAGCAGTACTTC. As protein: CAWSVRGGAYEQYF.